One and the same sample provided the 17 T cell receptor beta chains below, sequenced in a study of tumor and adjacent non-tumor tissue in lung cancer. A modified ARM-PCR protocol with three rounds of nested PCR amplified TCRbeta. Via MiXCR, TCRdb re-called the multiplex PCR reads, giving one row per CDR3 protein. The sample holds approximately 100,000 distinct CDR3 sequences, 62% seen once. No cell sorting was done before RNA was extracted from the tissue. More than 3 cm separated this lung sample from the edge of the tumor. Material for sequencing was distant non-tumor lung tissue. The receptors derive from a man aged 60 to 69 with non-small cell lung cancer.

About this clonotype itself: At one of its ends the junction is not consistent with the germline gene, which may arise from a read error. This rearrangement joins TRBV4-1 to TRBJ2-1; D possibly corresponds to TRBD2 (6 bases). Germline-derived CDR1 and CDR2 are MGHRA and YSYEKL. The CDR3 is 18 amino acids. The CDR3 here is CVSSQVRRASWDHNEQFF. The CDR3, as DNA: TGTGTCAGCAGCCAAGTGAGGAGGGCTAGTTGGGACCACAATGAGCAGTTCTTC.

Turning to this clonotype: The conserved final phenylalanine or tryptophan is absent from the CDR3, which likely points to a read error. The V and J genes are TRBV6-2 or TRBV6-3 and TRBJ2-7; TRBD1 is a possible D gene (5 bases). Germline V gene sequence: CDR1 MNHEY, CDR2 SVGEGT. The CDR3 extends over 15 amino acids. V gave up 2 bases and J gave up 5 bases, with 16 bases separating them. CDR3 protein: CASSYPGALENEQYL. CDR3 coding DNA: TGTGCCAGCAGTTACCCTGGGGCTTTGGAGAACGAGCAGTACTTA.

This clonotype showed up just once. The chain combines TRBV2 with TRBJ2-1, with TRBD1 matching 8 bases. V shed 0 bases and J 7 bases; nucleotides not matched to a gene: 5. The V gene's germline CDR1 is SNHLY and CDR2 FYNNEI. The CDR3 loop spans 15 amino acids. CDR3: CASSEARDRGNEQFF. CDR3 in DNA: TGTGCCAGCAGTGAAGCGCGAGACAGGGGAAATGAGCAGTTCTTC.

DNA for the CDR3: TGTGCTAGCGGACTAATGGGGTACCAAGAGACCCAGTACTTC. Translating it yields CASGLMGYQETQYF. The genes are TRBV12-5 and TRBJ2-5; possible D gene TRBD2, 6 bases. From germline, CDR1 is LGHNT and CDR2 FRNRAP. The CDR3 sequence is 14 residues long. V gave up 9 bases and J gave up 0 bases, with 14 bases separating them.

This chain joins TRBV4-3 and TRBJ2-2; 10 nucleotides match TRBD2. The CDR3 runs 16 residues. CDR1 is LGHNA and CDR2 is YSLEER in the germline V gene. Trimming at V came to 9 bases and at J to 12 bases, leaving 19 bases not matched to a gene. CDR3 loop: CARKGLAGDYTGKLFF. CDR3 DNA: TGCGCCAGAAAGGGCCTAGCGGGGGATTACACAGGGAAGCTGTTTTTT.

This clonotype came up many times. The chain combines TRBV6-5 with TRBJ2-1, with a possible D match to TRBD1 (6 bases). CDR1 MNHEY and CDR2 SVGAGI come from the germline V gene. The CDR3 sequence is 15 residues long. Trimming removed 4 bases from V and 0 bases from J, with 10 bases in between. The CDR3 protein is CASSSDRPSYNEQFF. CDR3 DNA: TGTGCCAGCAGTTCTGACAGGCCCTCCTACAATGAGCAGTTCTTC.

This clonotype was seen ten or more times. The gene calls are TRBV6-6 and TRBJ1-5; unclear D gene. The CDR3 has 14 amino acids. Germline V gives CDR1 MNHNY, CDR2 SVGAGI (reference sequence). V was pared by 3 bases and J by 0 bases, with 6 bases between. CDR3 coding DNA: TGTGCCAGCAGTTATAGCGCTAGCAATCAGCCCCAGCATTTT. Amino acid sequence: CASSYSASNQPQHF.

Only a few counts were recorded for this clonotype. A much larger clone sits a single nucleotide away, making a read error possible. The V and J genes are TRBV6-5 and TRBJ2-1; 12 nucleotides align to TRBD1. CDR1 is MNHEY, CDR2 SVGAGI, per germline. The CDR3 is 13 residues long. The CDR3 loop reads CASRDRGHNGQFF. CDR3 DNA sequence: TGTGCCAGTCGGGACAGGGGGCACAATGGGCAGTTCTTC.

Remarks on this clonotype: A junction end diverges from the germline sequence, so it may reflect a read error. This sequence joins TRBV5-4 and TRBJ2-5; D tentatively reads TRBD1 or TRBD2 (5 bases each). The length of the CDR3 is 14 residues. The germline gives CDR1 SGHNT, CDR2 YYREEE (reference sequence). Here the CDR3 reads CASSLNRDEETQYF. CDR3 nucleotide sequence: TGTGCCAGCAGCCTCAACCGGGACGAAGAGACCCAGTACTTT.

This clonotype was found a few times. This chain connects TRBV20-1 to TRBJ2-3; D is unclear. The V end was cut by 5 bases, the J end by 4 bases, with 13 bases between. Germline V gives CDR1 DFQATT, CDR2 SNEGSKA (reference sequence). CDR3 length equals 13 residues. The CDR3 reads CSAERSRADTQYF. Written as DNA, the CDR3 is TGCAGTGCTGAGAGGAGCCGGGCAGATACGCAGTATTTT.

Turning to this clonotype: No conserved phenylalanine or tryptophan ends this CDR3, so it is likely a read error. The chain is built from TRBV7-8 and TRBJ2-3; TRBD2 matches 10 bases. V gave up 4 bases and J gave up 4 bases; unmatched junction bases: 5. Per germline, CDR1 SGHVS and CDR2 FQNEAQ. The CDR3 loop spans 15 amino acids. DNA of the CDR3: TGTGCCAGCAGCTCCCCAGCGGGAGGGGCAGATACGCAGTATTTG. Its translation is CASSSPAGGADTQYL.

The chain combines TRBV11-1 with TRBJ1-1, with D unresolved. Germline V gene lookup returns CDR1 SGHAT and CDR2 FQDESV (reference sequence). Trimming removed 9 bases at V and 1 base at J, with 12 bases between. This CDR3 comprises 13 residues. The CDR3 DNA is TGTGCCAGGAGCCGCGACGGGAACACTGAAGCTTTCTTT. Amino acid sequence: CARSRDGNTEAFF. Full variable domain (missing parts from reference TRBV11-1 and TRBJ1-1): EAEVAQSPRYKITEKSQAVAFWCDPISGHATLYWYRQILGQGPELLVQFQDESVVDDSQLPKDRFSAERLKGVDSTLKIQPAELGDSAMYLCARSRDGNTEAFFGQGTRLTVV.

Concerning this clonotype itself: Sequence at one end of the junction differs from germline and may be a read error. V and J are TRBV12-3 or TRBV12-4 and TRBJ1-2; 9 positions agree with TRBD1. The CDR3 totals 16 residues. The DNA for the CDR3 is TGTGCCAGCACTTTAATGTCGGGACAGGGTAACTATGGCTACACCTTC. Protein product: CASTLMSGQGNYGYTF.

This clonotype has just a few counts. CDR3 protein: CASSPQSTPTAIRSTDTQYF. As DNA, the CDR3 is TGTGCCAGCAGCCCCCAATCAACACCGACAGCTATACGTAGCACAGATACGCAGTATTTT. J is TRBJ2-3 and V is TRBV4-2, with D possibly TRBD1 on 5 matching bases. Trimming pared 4 bases from V and 0 bases from J, leaving 26 bases between. Germline loops: CDR1 LGHNA, CDR2 YNFKEQ. The CDR3 covers 20 residues.

The V gene is TRBV4-1, the J gene TRBJ1-5, with unresolved D. The CDR3 sequence is 16 residues long. The germline V gene has CDR1 MGHRA and CDR2 YSYEKL. The ends were cut back, 11 bases at V and 0 bases at J, with 20 bases in the middle. The CDR3 reads CAGCQDPGNSNQPQHF. The CDR3 region has the DNA TGCGCCGGCTGCCAAGATCCAGGTAATAGCAATCAGCCCCAGCATTTT.

Turning to this clonotype: The conserved phenylalanine or tryptophan is not found at the CDR3 terminus, so this likely reflects a read error. This sequence joins TRBV11-1 and TRBJ1-1; D is undetermined. The CDR3 loop spans 14 amino acids. V lost 3 bases and J 5 bases, leaving 13 bases between the germline ends. CDR1 is SGHAT and CDR2 is FQDESV in the germline V gene (reference sequence). As DNA, the CDR3 is TGTGCCAGCAGCTTGTCGGTGGGCGAGACTGAAGCTTTCTCT. Translated, it gives CASSLSVGETEAFS.

The table lists this clonotype with many counts. The rearrangement uses TRBV5-6 and TRBJ1-5; 9 positions match TRBD1. The CDR3 sequence is 15 residues long. V trimming: 3 bases; J trimming: 7 bases; junction bases outside the gene matches: 8. CDR1 is SGHDT, CDR2 YYEEEE, per germline. In DNA form, the CDR3 reads TGTGCCAGCAGCTGGACAGGGGCGGTAGAGCAGCCCCAGCATTTT. It specifies CASSWTGAVEQPQHF.